The entry below gives a single TCR beta chain sequence along with its context. The sample has other DNA sequences that encode this CDR3 too. This table comes from immunoSEQ multiplex PCR, and its TCRdb copy is limited to in-frame clones, with some not included. The table shows about 94,000 clones, with around 87% occurring only once. These data are taken from a study of blood T cell repertoires in COVID-19. This CDR3 is built from 15 residues. V was clipped by 3 bases and J by 0 bases, with 9 bases between them. Germline values: CDR1 LNHDA, CDR2 SQIVND (reference sequence). The chain employs TRBV19 and TRBJ1-5, with a possible D match to TRBD1 (5 bases). This sequence originates from a human donor with acute or convalescent COVID-19. The donor label of this sample is uncertain. Sequencing used peripheral blood. CDR3 amino acids: CASSIPDSSNQPQHF. The CDR3 DNA reads TGTGCCAGTAGTATTCCCGACAGTAGCAATCAGCCCCAGCATTTT.